This T cell receptor (beta chain) was captured in a study of blood T cell repertoires in COVID-19. Trimming left V 3 bases short and J 6 bases short, with 11 bases between. This CDR3 comprises 12 residues. Germline CDR1 DFQATT, CDR2 SNEGSKA (reference sequence). Profiled with immunoSEQ multiplex PCR; TCRdb holds only in-frame clones, not every one. The top ten clones hold more than 15% of a sample with approximately 77,000 clones, 70% to 90% of them seen once. The TCR sequence derives from a woman aged 55-70 years with acute or convalescent COVID-19. The J gene is TRBJ1-2, the V gene TRBV20-1, with D unresolved. Sequenced sample: peripheral blood. CDR3 protein: CSASPRRDGYTF. The CDR3 nucleotides read TGCAGTGCTAGTCCGAGGAGGGATGGCTACACCTTC.